The 23 T cell receptor beta chains reported below all come from one sample, sequenced in a study of blood T cell repertoires in COVID-19. Assay: immunoSEQ multiplex PCR; the TCRdb copy retains only in-frame clones and omits some. The data show 81,000 or so clones, with roughly 88% seen just once and around 7.3% held by the top ten. Sequenced input: peripheral blood. All receptors come from a man in his fifties or sixties with active COVID-19.

CDR3 protein: CASSPDRGYEQYF. The DNA of the CDR3 is TGTGCCAGCAGCCCCGATCGAGGATACGAGCAGTACTTC. V usage is TRBV11-2 and J usage is TRBJ2-7; D gene unclear. The CDR3 contains 13 residues. Germline lookup yields CDR1 SGHAT and CDR2 FQNNGV. Deletions cut 5 bases from V and 4 bases from J, with 12 bases between.

The J gene is TRBJ2-3, the V gene TRBV10-1, with 15 nucleotides matching TRBD2. The CDR3 is made up of 17 amino acids. V shed 4 bases and J 7 bases; nucleotides not matched to a gene: 9. Germline assignment: CDR1 WNHNN and CDR2 SYGVQD (reference sequence). CDR3 protein: CASSGGTSGRFGYTQYF. The CDR3 DNA is TGCGCCAGCAGTGGGGGGACTAGCGGGAGGTTCGGGTATACGCAGTATTTT.

The chain links TRBV1 to TRBJ2-3; the table's D call of TRBD2 was not tested on the DNA. TRBV1 is deemed a pseudogene. This CDR3 comprises 21 residues. The CDR3, as DNA: TGCACCAGCAGCCCTACTCACCAGTGTACTAGCGGGGATGGTGGCACAGATACGCAGTATTTT. This codes for CTSSPTHQCTSGDGGTDTQYF.

This chain uses TRBV28 with TRBJ1-4; D not resolved. V was pared by 6 bases and J by 8 bases, with 19 bases between. The V gene's germline CDR1 is MDHEN and CDR2 SYDVKM. CDR3 length: 15 amino acids. The CDR3 loop is CASRPAGGLGEKLFF. CDR3 in DNA: TGTGCCAGCAGGCCCGCGGGAGGGTTGGGCGAAAAACTGTTTTTT.

The rearrangement joins TRBV3-1 (or the pseudogene TRBV3-2) to TRBJ1-2; tentative D call: TRBD1 (5 bases). Deletions cut 4 bases from V and 5 bases from J, with 8 bases between. The CDR3 consists of 12 residues. Germline V gene lookup returns CDR1 LGHDT and CDR2 YNNKEL (reference sequence). CDR3 DNA: TGTGCCAGCAGCCTTCAGGGATATGGCTACACCTTC. This gives the protein CASSLQGYGYTF.

The V call is TRBV18, the J call TRBJ2-1; 10 positions agree with TRBD1. V lost 4 bases, J lost 3 bases, and 3 bases stayed unmatched. Germline V gene data show CDR1 as KGHSH and CDR2 as LQKENI. The CDR3 has 15 residues. CDR3 nucleotides: TGTGCCAGCTCACTGCGGACAGGGGGCTACAATGAGCAGTTCTTC. It encodes CASSLRTGGYNEQFF.

The chain joins TRBV28 to TRBJ2-7; D is uncertain. Trimming cost V 3 bases and J 3 bases, with 15 bases left between them. Germline CDR1 is MDHEN and CDR2 is SYDVKM. The CDR3 contains 15 residues. The CDR3 here is CASSFSPNSDYEQYF. The CDR3 DNA reads as TGTGCCAGCAGTTTTTCGCCTAATTCCGACTACGAGCAGTACTTC.

This chain links TRBV7-2 with TRBJ2-1; the D is unclear. V was shortened by 1 base and J by 1 base, with 17 bases between the two germline ends. This CDR3 region has 18 residues. Germline V lookup: CDR1 SGHTA, CDR2 FQGNSA. The CDR3 reads CASSLVVGRTRSYNEQFF. The CDR3 DNA reads as TGTGCCAGCAGCTTAGTGGTTGGCCGCACCAGGTCCTACAATGAGCAGTTCTTC. Looking up the rest from reference TRBV7-2 and TRBJ2-1 gives the full variable domain: GAGVSQSPSNKVTEKGKDVELRCDPISGHTALYWYRQSLGQGLEFLIYFQGNSAPDKSGLPSDRFSAERTGGSVSTLTIQRTQQEDSAVYLCASSLVVGRTRSYNEQFFGPGTRLTVL.

The chain combines TRBV7-8 with TRBJ2-2, with TRBD2 matching over 12 bases. V lost 2 bases to trimming and J lost 7 bases; unmatched junction nucleotides: 8. Germline CDR1 and CDR2: SGHVS and FQNEAQ. CDR3 size: 17 residues. CDR3 DNA sequence: TGTGCCAGCAGCTTACGACTAGCGGGAGAGCGGGGCGGGGAGCTGTTTTTT. It yields the protein CASSLRLAGERGGELFF.

The chain recombines TRBV23-1 with TRBJ1-2; D perhaps matches TRBD1 (6 bases). TRBV23-1 is classed as an ORF, of uncertain function. V gave up 7 bases and J gave up 6 bases, with 18 bases separating them. This CDR3 has 14 residues. In DNA form, the CDR3 reads TGCGCCAGCATACAGGGCACGAGCAGGGATGGCTACACCTTC. Protein: CASIQGTSRDGYTF.

The rearrangement links TRBV7-2 to TRBJ2-7, with TRBD1 as a possible D gene (6 bases). The germline gives CDR1 SGHTA, CDR2 FQGNSA. V shed 0 bases and J shed 6 bases, with 9 bases lying between them. The CDR3 is made up of 13 amino acids. CDR3 in amino acids: CASSLAGTPEQYF. Written as DNA, the CDR3 is TGTGCCAGCAGCTTAGCAGGGACACCCGAGCAGTACTTC.

J is TRBJ1-4 and V is TRBV12-3 or TRBV12-4; D gene unclear. Between the trimmed V and J ends, which lost 5 bases and 14 bases, there was a span of 15 bases. This CDR3 region has 12 residues. CDR3 amino acids: CASSQYSQRLFF. As DNA, the CDR3 is TGTGCCAGCAGTCAATACAGTCAAAGGCTGTTTTTT.

V usage is TRBV13 and J usage is TRBJ1-6; D remains ambiguous. CDR1 PRHDT and CDR2 FYEKMQ come from the germline V gene (reference sequence). The CDR3 covers 12 residues. Trimming cost V 5 bases and J 7 bases, with 6 bases left between them. For the CDR3, the DNA is TGTGCCAGCAGCCACATGAATTCACCCCTCCACTTT. Amino acids: CASSHMNSPLHF.

The V call is TRBV27, the J call TRBJ2-1; 9 nucleotides agree with TRBD2. The germline CDR1 and CDR2 sequences are MNHEY and SMNVEV (reference sequence). CDR3 length: 16 amino acids. J was trimmed by 5 bases and V by 5 bases; bases with no gene match: 10. CDR3 nucleotide sequence: TGTGCCAGCAGTCTGCTCGGCGGGAGGGCCCACAATGAGCAGTTCTTC. As protein: CASSLLGGRAHNEQFF.

This sequence joins TRBV5-1 and TRBJ2-1; 9 bases line up with TRBD1. J lost 2 bases, V lost 4 bases, and 4 bases had no gene match. This CDR3 has 15 amino acids. Germline V gene sequence: CDR1 SGHRS, CDR2 YFSETQ. The CDR3 DNA is TGCGCCAGCAGCGAGGGACAGGGAACCTACAATGAGCAGTTCTTC. Translation: CASSEGQGTYNEQFF.

This rearrangement joins TRBV2 to TRBJ2-7, with 10 bases that match TRBD1. The CDR3 runs to 15 residues. CDR1 is SNHLY and CDR2 is FYNNEI in the germline V gene. Trimming took 1 base from V and 5 from J; bases not matched to a gene: 5. The CDR3: CASSEGQGALNEQYF. The CDR3 DNA is TGTGCCAGCAGTGAAGGACAGGGGGCGTTAAACGAGCAGTACTTC.

The chain carries TRBV5-1 and TRBJ2-1; D uncertain. This CDR3 is built from 12 residues. CDR1 SGHRS and CDR2 YFSETQ come from the germline V gene. The V and J ends lost 2 bases and 8 bases respectively, with 8 bases between them. The CDR3 DNA sequence: TGCGCCAGCAGCTTCTTGGCGGATGAGCAGTTCTTC. It encodes CASSFLADEQFF.

The gene calls are TRBV30 and TRBJ1-3; a possible D gene is TRBD1 (6 bases). This CDR3 contains 14 residues. V lost 3 bases and J 5 bases, leaving 14 bases between the germline ends. CDR1 is GTSNPN, CDR2 SVGIG, per germline (reference sequence). The CDR3 is CAWSSGGLRNTIYF. CDR3 in DNA: TGTGCCTGGAGCTCGGGGGGCCTAAGAAACACCATATATTTT.

This clone was observed a single time. The chain is built from TRBV7-8 and TRBJ1-1, with D hard to call. Between the trimmed V and J ends, which lost 2 bases and 7 bases, there was a span of 8 bases. The germline CDR1 and CDR2 sequences are SGHVS and FQNEAQ. The CDR3 contains 12 residues. CDR3 nucleotide sequence: TGTGCCAGCAGCTTAAGTATAGTTGAAGCTTTCTTT. This encodes CASSLSIVEAFF.

CDR3 bases: TGTGCCAGCAGCTTAGTAGACGGGAGGGGAACCGGGGAGCTGTTTTTT. Translated, it gives CASSLVDGRGTGELFF. This chain uses TRBV7-9 with TRBJ2-2, with 8 bases that match TRBD2. The ends lost 1 base at V and 5 bases at J; junction bases unmatched: 6. CDR1 is SEHNR and CDR2 is FQNEAQ in the germline V gene (reference sequence). This CDR3 contains 16 residues.

This clone appeared once. The rearrangement joins TRBV4-3 to TRBJ2-2, with 9 nucleotides matching TRBD2. Germline values: CDR1 LGHNA, CDR2 YSLEER. This CDR3 comprises 18 residues. Trimming cost V 4 bases and J 3 bases; bases outside gene matches: 12. The CDR3 coding sequence is TGCGCCAGCAGCCGTGAGGGCGGGAGGGCCCTTGACACCGGGGAGCTGTTTTTT. Encoded protein: CASSREGGRALDTGELFF.

Comments on this clone: Other DNA sequences in the sample encode the same CDR3. This chain links TRBV28 with TRBJ1-4; possible D gene TRBD1, 5 bases. The CDR3 totals 12 residues. Per the germline V gene, CDR1 is MDHEN and CDR2 is SYDVKM. Trimming left V 2 bases short and J 10 bases short, with 8 bases between. The CDR3 DNA follows: TGTGCCAGCAGTTTACAGGGAGGAAAACTGTTTTTT. Its translation: CASSLQGGKLFF. The full variable domain, its missing parts supplied by reference TRBV28 and TRBJ1-4, is DVKVTQSSRYLVKRTGEKVFLECVQDMDHENMFWYRQDPGLGLRLIYFSYDVKMKEKGDIPEGYSVSREKKERFSLILESASTNQTSMYLCASSLQGGKLFFGSGTQLSVL.

The chain has TRBV5-1 and TRBJ1-4, with 7 nucleotides matching TRBD1. Germline V gene data show CDR1 as SGHRS and CDR2 as YFSETQ. After removal of 0 bases from V and 4 bases from J, the junction contained 3 bases not matched to a gene. The CDR3 runs 15 residues. The CDR3 spells CASSLEGQYNEKLFF. The CDR3 region has the DNA TGCGCCAGCAGCTTGGAGGGACAGTATAATGAAAAACTGTTTTTT.